This T cell receptor (beta chain) originates from a study of chemoradiotherapy in HPV16-positive cancers. Looking at the study overall: Candidate HPV-specific T-cell clones and common TCR motifs came from functional assays in a couple of HPV16-positive patients.

Method: immunoSEQ multiplex PCR; TCRdb's copy keeps in-frame clones and lacks some. Of 7,000 or so clones in the sample, almost 80% were seen once. Study results and caveats: HPV-responsive T-cell expansion during chemoradiotherapy was linked to improved recurrence-free survival in HPV16-positive patients.

Regarding this clone: Its antigen is unknown.

This CDR3 spans 16 amino acids. Germline V lookup: CDR1 SGDLS, CDR2 YYNGEE. V shed 0 bases and J shed 2 bases, with 11 bases lying between them. V usage is TRBV9 and J usage is TRBJ1-4; possibly TRBD1 for D (6 bases). The sequence was collected from a human donor with HPV-associated anogenital cancer. Collection took place from a patient who underwent chemoradiotherapy. CDR3 loop: CASSVDTGSTNEKLFF. CDR3 nucleotide sequence: TGTGCCAGCAGCGTAGATACAGGGTCTACTAATGAAAAACTGTTTTTT.